This T cell receptor (beta chain) comes out of a study of blood T cell repertoires in COVID-19 (dated by TCRdb to 2020 to 2021). About the study as a whole: Samples from collaborators originated in the United States, Italy and Spain and spanned both the acute and convalescent phases of COVID-19. The samples were drawn from the first 160 participants of the ongoing ImmuneRACE study and from 950 to 1,500 subjects provided by 6 global collaborators. Nearly every sample came with metadata listing a de-identified subject ID, COVID-19 status, age in years and sex. Deeply sampled blood TCRbeta repertoires from subjects exposed to, actively infected with, or recovered from COVID-19 were included in the dataset. The prospective study material was composed of cDNA or gDNA derived from T cells, B-cell-depleted T cells, or PBMCs. The repertoires were made available in a free public database intended to serve as a resource for research on the immune response to SARS-CoV-2. HLA class I and class II types, where available, came from metadata supplied by the sample provider rather than from assay-based typing.

On the study overall, not on this receptor specifically: The quantity of clinical and demographic metadata differed by source and by participant and was supplied without curation.

A note on this clone: Its antigen target is currently unknown. No much larger clone exists at a distance of one base, and base qualities are not known.

The immunoSEQ Assay, a bias-controlled multiplex PCR, was used to amplify TCRbeta CDR3 regions from genomic DNA. The source study handled its data this way. Within the assay, amplification of reference gene primers was used to estimate how many nucleated cells each sample contained. To quantify the absolute abundance of each unique TCRbeta CDR3 rearrangement, sequence reads were collapsed and filtered. For each sample, productive Simpson clonality was calculated as the square root of Simpson's diversity index across productive rearrangements. TCRdb re-hosts the immuneACCESS table, in-frame sequences only. Its copies lack some clones; in the studies checked, an unresolved V gene accounts for under half of them, and the cause for the rest is not known. The D gene and trimming were derived from the DNA, and the V and J assignments and clone size from that table. This sample holds around 150,000 clones; 80% were observed only once. The ten top clones hold about 3.7% of the sample.

In the prospective study, participants were roughly 18 to 89 years old, resided in about 25 geographic areas of the United States, and were enrolled through a virtual design. In the prospective study, cohorts were assigned on the basis of participant-reported clinical history obtained from a screening survey and a study questionnaire. For ImmuneRACE Cohort 3, a participant was defined as recovered based on two consecutive negative NP/OP PCR tests, clearance by a healthcare professional, or resolution of symptoms. In the prospective study, mobile phlebotomists collected whole blood, serum and a nasopharyngeal or oropharyngeal swab from each participant. Participants in the prospective study had the option to provide additional blood draws and questionnaires over a 2-month period. Blood samples from the prospective study were shipped frozen or at room temperature prior to DNA extraction. This clonotype was obtained from a woman aged 60-70 years who had recovered from COVID-19. Sequencing was carried out using PBMCs or T cells enriched from blood (not recorded which).

The CDR3 here reads CASSLVTNNEQFF. The sequence in DNA is TGTGCCAGCAGTTTAGTGACTAATAATGAGCAGTTCTTC. The chain couples TRBV12-3 or TRBV12-4 to TRBJ2-1, and TRBD2 may be the D gene, going by 5 matching bases. The cysteine opens and the phenylalanine closes a CDR3 of 13 amino acids. The entry retains the CDR3 DNA only, 39 bases that are in frame from base 1. Trimming removed 1 base from V and 7 bases from J, leaving 8 bases between the germline ends.